This T cell receptor (beta chain) is from a study of T-cell reconstitution after alpha-beta-depleted transplantation in children. At least ten counts were recorded for this clonotype. Unique molecular identifiers featured in how the TCRbeta library was prepared. TCRdb passed the PCR reads through MiXCR, listing each CDR3 protein once. Here the sample spans over 300,000 distinct CDR3 sequences, 10% being singletons. This CDR3 spans 14 amino acids. The V end lost 4 bases, the J end lost 0 bases, and 10 bases lay between the germline ends. CDR1 MGHRA and CDR2 YSYEKL come from the germline V gene. This material consisted of PBMCs from the stem cell graft donor, taken from the stem cell graft. V gene TRBV4-1 combines with J gene TRBJ2-7, with D possibly called TRBD1 or TRBD2 (5 bases each). This sequence originates from a human donor who donated a stem cell graft to a child with acute lymphoblastic leukemia. The chain's CDR3 is CASSLGPSSYEQYF. The CDR3 DNA reads as TGCGCCAGCAGCCTGGGACCAAGCTCCTACGAGCAGTACTTC.